This TCR beta chain originates from a study of regulatory T cells in long-lasting Graves disease (dated by TCRdb to 2020 to 2023). Turning to the overall study: To count as having persistent Graves' disease, a patient had to have received antithyroid drug treatment for over 5 years with TSH receptor autoantibodies remaining persistently positive. Peripheral blood TCR sequencing and RNA sequencing compared persistent Graves' disease patients with newly diagnosed Graves' disease patients. The study was registered as a clinical trial and conducted in China. TCR sequencing covered approximately 13 persistent and 20 newly diagnosed Graves' disease patients, around 35 samples in total. Antithyroid drugs had been taken for approximately 10 years on average by persistent Graves' disease patients in the clinical cohort. What the study reported, not specific to this receptor: Lower TCR Shannon entropy and fewer highly expanded clones were observed in persistent Graves' disease patients than in newly diagnosed patients, which suggested clonal expansion. The study examined only peripheral blood because the primary lesion, thyroid tissue, could not be accessed. TRBV28, TRBJ1-2 and TRBJ2-5 were preferentially used in persistent disease, while TRBV20-1 and TRBJ2-1 were favored in newly diagnosed disease. The authors acknowledged the small sample size as a limitation that may reduce accuracy. A larger number of public clonotypes was shared among persistent patients (approximately 3,000) than among newly diagnosed patients (more than 850). Only the TCR beta chain was sequenced and analyzed.

Receptor amplification or capture employed multiplex PCR. TCRdb shows the sequencer as Illumina HiSeq 4000. To build TCR beta libraries, CDR3 regions were amplified by Arm-PCR using iRepertoire HTBI primers. PCR products were gel purified before sequencing. The published analysis was carried out like this. A total of 62 TRBV and 14 TRBJ segments were identified across samples and were used for gene usage analysis of CDR3 amino acid clonotypes. COPE and FqMerger were used to merge filtered high-quality paired reads into contigs. BLAST was used to align contigs to IMGT TRBV, TRBD and TRBJ reference genes, and CDR3 was defined according to IMGT. Highly expanded clones were defined as clonotypes with a frequency above 0.1%. Shannon entropy served as the measure of repertoire diversity, while the Gini coefficient captured V-J evenness. A clonotype was considered public if more than one individual shared it. Starting from the raw public reads, TCRdb applied fastp trimming at Q25, assembled clones with MiXCR and retained in-frame beta chains. A single entry per CDR3 protein holds the most common genes and DNA from its merged rows. The V and J calls here are based on TCRdb, not the publication. This sample lists roughly 470,000 distinct CDR3 sequences; around 20% were detected once. 6.5% to 10% of the sample goes to the ten largest clones.

Many counts were recorded for this clonotype. The antigen it binds to is not known. No qualities accompany the bases; no much larger clone lies one base away. Trimming costs V 3 bases and J 4 bases, and their ends lie 9 bases apart. The CDR3 runs 13 residues from the cysteine to the phenylalanine. Here the CDR3 DNA is all that survives: 39 bases in frame from base 1. Sample time point, as interpreted from the label and publication: persistent/refractory GD, antithyroid drugs over 5 years with positive TRAb. RNA was extracted from PBMCs in TRIzol for both TCR sequencing and RNA sequencing. Graves' disease was diagnosed according to American Thyroid Association guidelines. The patients came from an endocrinology department in Xi'an, China. Each patient gave approximately 9.7 milliliters of peripheral blood, collected in an EDTA anticoagulant tube. PBMCs were isolated by Ficoll Paque Plus density gradient separation without further T cell sorting. An Agilent 2100 Bioanalyzer and agarose gel were used to assess RNA quality, and a NanoDrop 2000 was used to measure RNA concentration.

Specimen: peripheral blood mononuclear cells (PBMCs), collected when the disease was refractory, from a patient treated with antithyroid drugs. Here the chain combines TRBV12-3 or TRBV12-4 and TRBJ1-2, with no reliable assignment of the D segment. The receptor comes from a female donor with Graves disease. The encoded CDR3 is CASSFDRGYGYTF. At the DNA level, the sequence is TGTGCCAGCAGTTTTGATCGGGGCTATGGCTACACCTTC.